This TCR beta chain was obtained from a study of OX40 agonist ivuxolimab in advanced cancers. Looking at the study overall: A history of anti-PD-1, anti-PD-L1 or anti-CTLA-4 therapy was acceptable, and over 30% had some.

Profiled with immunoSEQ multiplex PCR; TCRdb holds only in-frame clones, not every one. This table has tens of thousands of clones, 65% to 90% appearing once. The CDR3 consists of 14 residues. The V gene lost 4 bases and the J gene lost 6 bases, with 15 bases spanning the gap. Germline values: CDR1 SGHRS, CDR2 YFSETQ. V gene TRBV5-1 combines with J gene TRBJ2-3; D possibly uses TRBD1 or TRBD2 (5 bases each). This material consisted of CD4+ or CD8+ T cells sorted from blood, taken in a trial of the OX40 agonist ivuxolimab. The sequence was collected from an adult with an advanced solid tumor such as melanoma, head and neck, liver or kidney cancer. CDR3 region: CASSGRLQADTQYF. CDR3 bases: TGCGCCAGCAGCGGCAGACTACAGGCGGATACGCAGTATTTT.